The 24 T cell receptor beta chains below come from one sample, sequenced in a study of blood T cells in healthy people across ages. A second PCR, run for roughly 7 to 11 cycles, used a sample-barcoded 5' primer plus a J-beta primer mix. In TCRdb, the 5' RACE reads were re-called with MiXCR into one record per CDR3 protein. Of over 1,500,000 distinct CDR3 sequences listed, about two fifths were seen once; the top ten hold roughly 24%. The sequenced sample was blood. These receptors originate from a human donor in good health.

This clonotype was seen a handful of times. The rearrangement uses TRBV2 and TRBJ1-5, with 7 bases identical to TRBD1. Trimming removed 4 bases from V and 6 bases from J; junction bases left unmatched: 3. The germline V gene encodes CDR1 SNHLY and CDR2 FYNNEI. CDR3 size: 13 residues. Here the CDR3 DNA reads TGTGCCAGCAGTGGGGACAGCCCTCAGCCCCAGCATTTT. This codes for CASSGDSPQPQHF.

The chain links TRBV27 to TRBJ1-2, with 7 bases that match TRBD1. The length of the CDR3 is 17 residues. CDR1 is MNHEY, CDR2 SMNVEV, per germline (reference sequence). V was pared by 5 bases and J by 0 bases, with 12 bases of the junction left unmatched. The DNA for the CDR3 is TGTGCCAGCAGTACGGACAGGTTAGACCAAGCTAACTATGGCTACACCTTC. Protein product: CASSTDRLDQANYGYTF.

This clonotype was recorded a few times. The rearrangement uses TRBV27 and TRBJ1-2; D unclear. Per germline, CDR1 MNHEY and CDR2 SMNVEV (reference sequence). The CDR3 runs to 13 residues. V was trimmed by 4 bases and J by 5 bases, leaving 11 bases between them. CDR3 bases: TGTGCCAGCAGTTCCCTAGTAGTTTATGGCTACACCTTC. Protein product: CASSSLVVYGYTF.

This clonotype was detected many times. The chain is built from TRBV11-2 and TRBJ2-5, with D possibly called TRBD1 or TRBD2 (5 bases each). The CDR3 length is 16 residues. Germline values: CDR1 SGHAT, CDR2 FQNNGV. Deletions cut 5 bases from V and 1 base from J, with 17 bases between. The CDR3 DNA reads as TGTGCCAGCAGCCCCCGGCTGGTGGGGGTCCAAGAGACCCAGTACTTC. Translating gives CASSPRLVGVQETQYF.

This clonotype was seen more than once but under ten times. The rearrangement links TRBV10-3 to TRBJ1-5; D unresolved. CDR3 length equals 17 residues. Germline values: CDR1 ENHRY, CDR2 SYGVKD. Between the trimmed V and J ends, which lost 0 bases and 0 bases, there was a span of 12 bases. CDR3 DNA sequence: TGTGCCATCAGTGAGTCCCCCATCAAGTATAGCAATCAGCCCCAGCATTTT. The encoded protein is CAISESPIKYSNQPQHF.

The chain uses TRBV9 and TRBJ1-1, with D possibly TRBD1 on 6 matching bases. This CDR3 has 13 residues. V lost 4 bases to trimming and J lost 11 bases, with 18 bases between them. CDR1 SGDLS and CDR2 YYNGEE come from the germline V gene. CDR3: CASSSGTSGSAFF. CDR3 coding DNA: TGTGCCAGCAGCTCAGGGACATCAGGGAGCGCTTTCTTT.

The gene calls are TRBV10-3 and TRBJ1-1; D is unresolved. CDR3 size: 11 residues. Germline CDR1 and CDR2: ENHRY and SYGVKD. The V end was cut by 3 bases, the J end by 3 bases, with 2 bases between. CDR3 sequence: CAISEHTEAFF. The DNA of the CDR3 is TGTGCCATCAGTGAACACACTGAAGCTTTCTTT.

The CDR3, as DNA: TGTGCCAGCAGGAGCCCAGGGGAGGCCGGTGAGCAGTTCTTC. This translates into CASRSPGEAGEQFF. V usage is TRBV28 and J usage is TRBJ2-1; D may match TRBD1 or TRBD2 (6 bases each). The CDR3 runs 14 residues. The V gene's germline CDR1 is MDHEN and CDR2 SYDVKM. Trimming took off 6 bases at V and 9 bases at J, with 18 bases between the two ends.

This clonotype has just a few counts. This chain joins TRBV28 and TRBJ2-5; 7 positions match TRBD2. Germline V gene data show CDR1 as MDHEN and CDR2 as SYDVKM. Trimming took 5 bases from V and 2 from J; bases not matched to a gene: 11. The CDR3 runs 16 residues. CDR3 nucleotides: TGTGCCAGCAGTCTAGCTGGGGGGGTCCTACAAGAGACCCAGTACTTC. Protein: CASSLAGGVLQETQYF. The whole variable domain, filled in from reference TRBV28 and TRBJ2-5, reads DVKVTQSSRYLVKRTGEKVFLECVQDMDHENMFWYRQDPGLGLRLIYFSYDVKMKEKGDIPEGYSVSREKKERFSLILESASTNQTSMYLCASSLAGGVLQETQYFGPGTRLLVL.

This chain uses TRBV5-1 with TRBJ2-1, with 9 nucleotides matching TRBD1. This CDR3 is built from 13 residues. The germline V gene encodes CDR1 SGHRS and CDR2 YFSETQ. J was trimmed by 14 bases and V by 0 bases; bases with no gene match: 6. CDR3 DNA sequence: TGCGCCAGCAGCTTGGGGGACAGGGAAGGAAAGTTCTTC. As protein: CASSLGDREGKFF.

This clonotype came up a few times. This chain uses TRBV7-2 with TRBJ2-1; no firm D call. V dropped 7 bases and J dropped 0 bases, with 7 bases sitting between them. Germline V gives CDR1 SGHTA, CDR2 FQGNSA. The CDR3 length is 13 residues. This CDR3 is CASIQSSYNEQFF. The CDR3 nucleotides are TGTGCCAGCATCCAAAGCTCCTACAATGAGCAGTTCTTC.

The gene calls are TRBV6-5 and TRBJ2-7; D call uncertain. Trimming removed 8 bases from V and 4 bases from J, with 12 bases in between. Germline assignment: CDR1 MNHEY and CDR2 SVGAGI. This CDR3 is built from 12 residues. CDR3 loop: CASARRPYEQYF. The CDR3 coding sequence is TGTGCCAGCGCCCGACGGCCATACGAGCAGTACTTC.

This chain joins TRBV20-1 and TRBJ1-1; 8 nucleotides align to TRBD1. Germline V CDR1 and CDR2: DFQATT, SNEGSKA (reference sequence). V dropped 1 base and J dropped 3; count of bases not matched to a gene: 4. There are 14 residues in the CDR3. Here the CDR3 DNA reads TGCAGTGCTAGAGCGACAGGGGTGGACACTGAAGCTTTCTTT. Translating gives CSARATGVDTEAFF.

The table lists this clonotype with a count of one. At one of its ends the junction is not consistent with the germline gene, which may arise from a read error. The chain links TRBV4-3 to TRBJ1-2; TRBD1 is a possible D gene (5 bases). CDR3 size: 15 residues. Germline V gene data show CDR1 as LGHNA and CDR2 as YSLEER. This chain's CDR3 is CVSSQTSTALYGYTF. CDR3 sequence (DNA): TGCGTCAGCAGCCAAACGTCGACAGCGCTTTATGGCTACACCTTC.

Regarding this clonotype: A read error may account for a junction end that differs from germline. The chain uses TRBV6-5 and TRBJ1-4; D is unresolved. The CDR3 runs to 14 residues. Germline V gene lookup returns CDR1 MNHEY and CDR2 SVGAGI. CDR3 DNA: TGTGCCAGCAGTTCCTATCGGACTAGTGAAAAACTGTTTTTT. The encoded protein is CASSSYRTSEKLFF.

This clonotype showed up just a few times. The chain has TRBV11-2 and TRBJ2-3, with 7 positions matching TRBD2. The CDR3 loop spans 16 amino acids. Germline trimming cut 5 bases from V and 0 bases from J; bases unmatched to any gene: 8. Germline V gives CDR1 SGHAT, CDR2 FQNNGV. The DNA of the CDR3 is TGTGCCAGCAGCCAATTTCCGCGGGGGAGCACAGATACGCAGTATTTT. Amino acids: CASSQFPRGSTDTQYF.

CDR3 coding DNA: TGCGCCAGCAGCTCGGACCAGCTGGAGACCCAGTACTTC. The encoded protein is CASSSDQLETQYF. V is TRBV5-1 and J is TRBJ2-5; no firm D call. V was cut by 3 bases and J by 5 bases, with 11 bases left in between. The CDR3 length is 13 residues. Germline CDR1 and CDR2: SGHRS and YFSETQ.

The V gene is TRBV7-2, the J gene TRBJ1-1; D is undetermined. The CDR3 runs to 18 residues. V lost 2 bases to trimming and J lost 5 bases, with 24 bases between them. Germline loops: CDR1 SGHTA, CDR2 FQGNSA. CDR3 amino acids: CASSLLPPGRLINTEAFF. The CDR3 DNA is TGTGCCAGCAGCTTACTCCCCCCCGGACGGCTCATAAATACTGAAGCTTTCTTT.

J is TRBJ1-2 and V is TRBV4-1; a possible D gene is TRBD1 (5 bases). Germline lookup yields CDR1 MGHRA and CDR2 YSYEKL. The ends were cut back, 0 bases at V and 0 bases at J, with 14 bases in the middle. The CDR3 extends over 17 amino acids. The CDR3 protein is CASSQEKGEATNYGYTF. The CDR3, as DNA: TGCGCCAGCAGCCAAGAAAAAGGGGAGGCCACTAACTATGGCTACACCTTC.

The rearrangement joins TRBV18 to TRBJ2-7; weak D call: TRBD1 (5 bases). The germline gives CDR1 KGHSH, CDR2 LQKENI. This CDR3 has 14 residues. Deletions cut 0 bases from V and 2 bases from J, with 8 bases between. The CDR3 loop is CASSPPAGPYEQYF. The CDR3 DNA is TGTGCCAGCTCACCACCCGCAGGGCCCTACGAGCAGTACTTC. The entire variable domain, with the rest obtained from reference TRBV18 and TRBJ2-7, is as follows: NAGVMQNPRHLVRRRGQEARLRCSPMKGHSHVYWYRQLPEEGLKFMVYLQKENIIDESGMPKERFSAEFPKEGPSILRIQQVVRGDSAAYFCASSPPAGPYEQYFGPGTRLTVT.

The V gene is TRBV3-1, the J gene TRBJ1-1, with D maybe TRBD1 (5 bases). The CDR3 is 17 residues long. V was clipped by 2 bases and J by 1 base, with 17 bases between them. The germline gives CDR1 LGHDT, CDR2 YNNKEL (reference sequence). This CDR3 is CASSQLGTVLGNTEAFF. In DNA form, the CDR3 reads TGTGCCAGCAGCCAATTAGGGACGGTGCTAGGGAACACTGAAGCTTTCTTT.

This CDR3 is CASSQAYGGGEQYF. CDR3 coding DNA: TGTGCCAGCAGCCAAGCTTACGGTGGCGGGGAGCAGTACTTC. The chain joins TRBV4-2 to TRBJ2-7; the D gene is possibly TRBD2 (5 bases). CDR1 and CDR2 (germline): LGHNA, YNFKEQ. The V end was cut by 1 base, the J end by 7 bases, with 14 bases between. This CDR3 contains 14 residues.

The table lists this clonotype with a count of one. The V and J genes are TRBV10-3 and TRBJ1-2; no clear D gene. This CDR3 contains 11 residues. Germline assignment: CDR1 ENHRY and CDR2 SYGVKD. V lost 5 bases to trimming and J lost 4 bases, with 5 bases between them. CDR3 sequence (DNA): TGTGCCATCAGTTGGCTCTATGGCTACACCTTC. Its protein product is CAISWLYGYTF.

The chain couples TRBV29-1 to TRBJ2-4, with 8 bases matching TRBD1. The CDR3 has 13 amino acids. V shed 7 bases and J 13 bases; nucleotides not matched to a gene: 15. Looked up from germline, CDR1 is SQVTM and CDR2 is ANQGSEA. The CDR3 protein is CSGRTGMEHEQYF. DNA of the CDR3: TGCAGCGGGAGGACAGGGATGGAACATGAGCAGTACTTC.